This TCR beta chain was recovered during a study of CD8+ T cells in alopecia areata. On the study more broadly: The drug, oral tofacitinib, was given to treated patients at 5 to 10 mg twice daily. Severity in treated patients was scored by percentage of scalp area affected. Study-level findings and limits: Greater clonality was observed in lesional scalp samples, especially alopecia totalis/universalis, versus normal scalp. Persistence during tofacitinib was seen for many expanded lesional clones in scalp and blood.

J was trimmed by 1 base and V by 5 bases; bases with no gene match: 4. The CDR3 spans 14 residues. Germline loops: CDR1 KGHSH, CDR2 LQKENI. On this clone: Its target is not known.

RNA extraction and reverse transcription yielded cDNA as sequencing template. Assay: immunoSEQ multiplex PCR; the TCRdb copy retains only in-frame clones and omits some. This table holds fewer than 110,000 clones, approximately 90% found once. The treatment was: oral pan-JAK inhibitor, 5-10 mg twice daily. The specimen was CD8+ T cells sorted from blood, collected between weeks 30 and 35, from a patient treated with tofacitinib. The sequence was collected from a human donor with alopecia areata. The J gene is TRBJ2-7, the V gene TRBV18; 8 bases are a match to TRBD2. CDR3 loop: CASSDAGGSYEQYF. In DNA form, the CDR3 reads TGTGCCAGCTCAGACGCGGGGGGATCCTACGAGCAGTACTTC.